These 17 T cell receptor beta chains came from one sample sequenced in a study of blood T cell repertoires in COVID-19. The protocol was immunoSEQ multiplex PCR, while the TCRdb copy is restricted to in-frame clones and leaves out a portion. The data show about 210,000 clones, approximately 84% seen once. Sequenced sample: peripheral blood. The origin of the receptors is a woman aged 45-60 years with active or convalescent COVID-19.

The rearrangement uses TRBV28 and TRBJ2-1, with 8 bases identical to TRBD2. Germline assignment: CDR1 MDHEN and CDR2 SYDVKM. The CDR3 is made up of 17 amino acids. Trimming removed 6 bases from V and 1 base from J; junction bases left unmatched: 11. The CDR3 DNA sequence: TGTGCCAGCAGCCTTGCCCTTAGCGGGGCGTCCTACAATGAGCAGTTCTTC. Translated, it gives CASSLALSGASYNEQFF.

V gene TRBV28 combines with J gene TRBJ2-3; 9 bases match TRBD1. The length of the CDR3 is 16 residues. V gave up 5 bases and J gave up 1 base; unmatched junction bases: 7. The germline V gene encodes CDR1 MDHEN and CDR2 SYDVKM. The CDR3 loop reads CASSTTGGRGTDTQYF. The CDR3 nucleotides are TGTGCCAGCAGTACCACAGGGGGCCGTGGCACAGATACGCAGTATTTT.

V usage is TRBV19 and J usage is TRBJ1-5; 7 bases map to TRBD1. The length of the CDR3 is 14 residues. The J segment lost 5 bases and the V segment lost 5 bases, leaving 6 bases of the junction unmatched. Germline values: CDR1 LNHDA, CDR2 SQIVND (reference sequence). The CDR3 DNA follows: TGTGCCAGTAGTGTCCGGGACAGCTATCAGCCCCAGCATTTT. Protein product: CASSVRDSYQPQHF.

This clone was seen only once. The gene calls are TRBV12-3 or TRBV12-4 and TRBJ1-1; D is undetermined. V shed 8 bases and J shed 6 bases, with 10 bases lying between them. The CDR3 sequence is 11 residues long. CDR3: CASARVPEAFF. In nucleotides, the CDR3 is TGTGCCAGCGCCCGGGTACCTGAAGCTTTCTTT.

This clone was seen only once. This CDR3 reads CASSPEFYEQYF. CDR3 sequence (DNA): TGTGCCAGCAGCCCGGAGTTCTACGAGCAGTACTTC. V gene TRBV7-8 combines with J gene TRBJ2-7; D call uncertain. From germline, CDR1 is SGHVS and CDR2 FQNEAQ. Between the trimmed V and J ends, which lost 5 bases and 3 bases, there was a span of 8 bases. This CDR3 contains 12 residues.

The V call is TRBV6-5, the J call TRBJ1-1; a possible D gene is TRBD1 (6 bases). Germline-derived CDR1 and CDR2 are MNHEY and SVGAGI. Trimming shortened V by 3 bases and J by 11 bases, and 13 bases separated the two germline ends. The CDR3 has 12 residues. The chain's CDR3 is CASSYDRDTAFF. CDR3 in DNA: TGTGCCAGCAGTTATGACCGGGACACCGCTTTCTTT.

This chain uses TRBV6-5 with TRBJ2-3; the match to TRBD2 covers 8 bases. This CDR3 region has 15 residues. V lost 2 bases to trimming and J lost 6 bases; unmatched junction nucleotides: 7. The germline CDR1 and CDR2 sequences are MNHEY and SVGAGI. Here the CDR3 reads CASSYTSGSADTQYF. The CDR3 coding sequence is TGTGCCAGCAGTTACACCAGCGGGAGTGCCGATACGCAGTATTTT.

This rearrangement joins TRBV3-1 (or the pseudogene TRBV3-2) to TRBJ2-1, with D possibly being TRBD2 (6 bases). CDR3 size: 16 residues. Germline loops: CDR1 LGHDT, CDR2 YNNKEL (reference sequence). Trimming pared 0 bases from V and 3 bases from J, leaving 12 bases between. The CDR3 here is CASSQDLTGSYNEQFF. The CDR3, as DNA: TGTGCCAGCAGCCAAGATCTTACCGGGAGCTACAATGAGCAGTTCTTC.

This chain joins TRBV19 and TRBJ2-3, with D possibly TRBD2 on 5 matching bases. Trimming pared 0 bases from V and 2 bases from J, leaving 18 bases between. The CDR3 is 18 residues long. CDR1 and CDR2 from the germline V gene are LNHDA and SQIVND (reference sequence). CDR3 protein: CASSIDKGARKSTDTQYF. CDR3 nucleotides: TGTGCCAGTAGTATAGATAAGGGAGCCCGAAAGTCCACAGATACGCAGTATTTT.

In this sample, this clone turned up once. The CDR3 loop is CASSPTGTANTEAFF. The CDR3 DNA follows: TGTGCCAGCAGCCCCACCGGGACAGCTAACACTGAAGCTTTCTTT. The rearrangement joins TRBV6-5 to TRBJ1-1, with 7 positions matching TRBD1. The CDR3 consists of 15 residues. The germline gives CDR1 MNHEY, CDR2 SVGAGI. Germline trimming cut 6 bases from V and 2 bases from J; bases unmatched to any gene: 9.

The CDR3 region has the DNA TGTGCCAGCAGTTTAAGGGGGGAGCAGTTCTTC. Translating gives CASSLRGEQFF. The chain joins TRBV27 to TRBJ2-1; possible D gene TRBD1, 6 bases. In germline, CDR1 is MNHEY, CDR2 SMNVEV (reference sequence). With 2 bases removed from V and 10 bases from J, the gap between germline ends came to 6 bases. The CDR3 contains 11 residues.

This rearrangement joins TRBV5-1 to TRBJ1-6; D gene unclear. Germline values: CDR1 SGHRS, CDR2 YFSETQ. The germline V and J ends were trimmed by 0 bases and 9 bases, with 13 bases remaining between them. The CDR3 sequence is 15 residues long. Here the CDR3 reads CASSLGPKSSSPLHF. CDR3 coding DNA: TGCGCCAGCAGCTTGGGGCCAAAGTCTAGTTCACCCCTCCACTTT.

This clone turned up a few times. V usage is TRBV7-9 and J usage is TRBJ2-3; D not certain. Germline V gives CDR1 SEHNR, CDR2 FQNEAQ (reference sequence). Trimming cost V 5 bases and J 6 bases, with 9 bases left between them. CDR3 length: 12 residues. The CDR3 DNA reads as TGTGCCAGCAGCCACCCGAGGGATACGCAGTATTTT. Translation gives CASSHPRDTQYF.

DNA of the CDR3: TGTGCCGGAGACCTTGAGCAGTACGTC. It yields the protein CAGDLEQYV. The chain couples TRBV6-4 to TRBJ2-7, with D uncertain. V dropped 11 bases and J dropped 7 bases, with 9 bases sitting between them. This CDR3 has 9 residues. Germline loops: CDR1 MRHNA, CDR2 SNTAGT.

The CDR3 DNA is TGCGCCAGCAGCTTGGCCGGAGGGGGCGGTGAAAAACTGTTTTTT. As protein: CASSLAGGGGEKLFF. This chain links TRBV5-1 with TRBJ1-4; 7 bases fit TRBD1. CDR1 and CDR2 (germline): SGHRS, YFSETQ. This CDR3 has 15 residues. J gave up 7 bases and V 0 bases, and 6 bases lay outside the gene matches. The whole variable domain, remainder taken from reference TRBV5-1 and TRBJ1-4, is KAGVTQTPRYLIKTRGQQVTLSCSPISGHRSVSWYQQTPGQGLQFLFEYFSETQRNKGNFPGRFSGRQFSNSRSEMNVSTLELGDSALYLCASSLAGGGGEKLFFGSGTQLSVL.

The chain is built from TRBV11-2 and TRBJ2-5; a possible D gene is TRBD2 (6 bases). The CDR3 sequence is 13 residues long. Germline V gene sequence: CDR1 SGHAT, CDR2 FQNNGV. V was pared by 5 bases and J by 2 bases, with 9 bases between. CDR3 bases: TGTGCCAGCAGCCGACGGGGGCAAGAGACCCAGTACTTC. This translates into CASSRRGQETQYF.

The chain recombines TRBV11-2 with TRBJ1-1; possibly TRBD1 for D (5 bases). V lost 3 bases to trimming and J lost 1 base, with 6 bases between them. The CDR3 runs 13 residues. The germline V gene has CDR1 SGHAT and CDR2 FQNNGV. The CDR3 DNA follows: TGTGCCAGCAGCTTGGGGGGGAACACTGAAGCTTTCTTT. Its protein is CASSLGGNTEAFF.